This T cell receptor beta chain was found in a study of identical twins. Overall study findings and caveats: Beta out-of-frame sequences displayed a weaker excess of sharing between twins. Within cord blood, abundant beta clonotypes carried fewer insertions, but memory repertoires showed no such trend.

V was trimmed by 6 bases and J by 2 bases, leaving 12 bases between them. Germline V gives CDR1 ENHRY, CDR2 SYGVKD. The CDR3 consists of 14 residues. Concerning this clonotype: Its specificity is unknown.

Via MiXCR, TCRdb re-called the 5' RACE reads, giving one row per CDR3 protein. Of about 720,000 distinct CDR3 sequences listed, about 20% are singletons. These records were also assigned to another study, of T cells expressing NK-cell markers.

The clonotype comes from a woman under 30 in good health. The source material was PBMCs. The genes are TRBV10-3 and TRBJ2-3; D is perhaps TRBD1 (5 bases). CDR3 sequence reads: CAIRSRENTDTQYF. The CDR3 coding sequence is TGTGCCATCAGGAGCAGGGAAAACACAGATACGCAGTATTTT.